This T cell receptor (beta chain) was sequenced for a study of T cell responses to AZD1222 COVID-19 vaccine. Trimming stripped 4 bases from V and 1 base from J, with 14 bases between. Germline loops: CDR1 SGHNT, CDR2 YYREEE (reference sequence). This CDR3 has 15 amino acids. General study results and limits: Spike-specific TCR depth and breadth grew after two AZD1222 doses.

Assay: immunoSEQ multiplex PCR; the TCRdb copy retains only in-frame clones and omits some. The sample has about 82,000 clones; roughly 90% are singletons. A note on this clone: What it binds is not known.

The origin of this receptor is an adult who received the AZD1222 COVID-19 vaccine. This sequence joins TRBV5-4 and TRBJ1-1; no clear D gene. Sequencing was performed on peripheral blood, taken 28 days after the second AZD1222 dose. The CDR3 nucleotides read TGTGCCAGCAGCCGTGAGTTACGACAGAACACTGAAGCTTTCTTT. It codes for CASSRELRQNTEAFF.